Listed below are T cell receptor beta chains from one sample, sequenced in a study of vaccination and CD4 T cells after COVID-19. Their specific antigens are unknown. TCRdb analysed the PCR reads with MiXCR anew, one entry per CDR3 protein. The sample has some 15,000 distinct CDR3 sequences, more than 20% seen once. The source was CD4+ T cells from blood, cultured in vitro, collected after SARS-CoV-2 vaccination. These receptor sequences come from a human donor who had recovered from COVID-19. Each CDR3 is given with its conserved first and last residue.

j_gene: TRBJ2-1; v_gene: TRBV27; CDR3aa: CASSLYVGLAGYNEQFF
j_gene: TRBJ2-1; v_gene: TRBV6-1; CDR3aa: CASSPSVGYKNEQFF
j_gene: TRBJ2-1; v_gene: TRBV7-6; CDR3aa: CASSFRPAGNEQFF
j_gene: TRBJ2-5; v_gene: TRBV18; CDR3aa: CASSQNGGPETQYF
j_gene: TRBJ2-1; v_gene: TRBV19; CDR3aa: CASSETSGISGEQFF
j_gene: TRBJ2-5; v_gene: TRBV20-1; CDR3aa: CGARRGLVQETQYF
j_gene: TRBJ1-5; v_gene: TRBV12-3/TRBV12-4; CDR3aa: CASSLPPANQPQHF
j_gene: TRBJ2-7; v_gene: TRBV7-8; CDR3aa: CASSLVQRYYEQYF
j_gene: TRBJ1-1; v_gene: TRBV9; CDR3aa: CASSVAQGRNTEAFF
j_gene: TRBJ1-4; v_gene: TRBV19; CDR3aa: CASSSGQGALGEKLFF
j_gene: TRBJ2-5; v_gene: TRBV20-1; CDR3aa: CSAPTDSRGAQYF
j_gene: TRBJ2-3; v_gene: TRBV7-2; CDR3aa: CASSLDLADITDTQYF
j_gene: TRBJ1-2; v_gene: TRBV27; CDR3aa: CASSSRARQGNYGYTF
j_gene: TRBJ1-1; v_gene: TRBV27; CDR3aa: CASSLSQANPEAFF
j_gene: TRBJ2-7; v_gene: TRBV7-2; CDR3aa: CASSPVGVYEQYF
j_gene: TRBJ2-3; v_gene: TRBV6-1; CDR3aa: CASSTRTSATDTQYF
j_gene: TRBJ2-7; v_gene: TRBV7-9; CDR3aa: CASSLVGQSYEQYF
j_gene: TRBJ1-2; v_gene: TRBV24-1; CDR3aa: CATSDPGQGAYGYTF
j_gene: TRBJ2-5; v_gene: TRBV5-1; CDR3aa: CASNLGGGETQYF
j_gene: TRBJ1-5; v_gene: TRBV6-2/TRBV6-3; CDR3aa: CASRGRWGILHQPQHF
j_gene: TRBJ2-3; v_gene: TRBV6-1; CDR3aa: CTSRDPRPFTDTQYF
j_gene: TRBJ1-2; v_gene: TRBV7-2; CDR3aa: CASSEGVPNYGYTF
j_gene: TRBJ2-3; v_gene: TRBV6-2/TRBV6-3; CDR3aa: CASNHGSGADTQYF
j_gene: TRBJ2-1; v_gene: TRBV19; CDR3aa: CASSHTGLRVQRYNEQFF
j_gene: TRBJ1-5; v_gene: TRBV6-1; CDR3aa: CASSSRRPVGNQPQHF
j_gene: TRBJ1-1; v_gene: TRBV20-1; CDR3aa: CSARGGRNTEAFF
j_gene: TRBJ2-2; v_gene: TRBV24-1; CDR3aa: CATSDFRGVNTGELFF
j_gene: TRBJ2-2; v_gene: TRBV15; CDR3aa: CATSRDKTLANTGELFF
j_gene: TRBJ2-1; v_gene: TRBV5-1; CDR3aa: CASSLGAVGNEQFF
j_gene: TRBJ2-1; v_gene: TRBV7-9; CDR3aa: CASGSRKEHNEQFF
j_gene: TRBJ1-1; v_gene: TRBV6-2/TRBV6-3; CDR3aa: CASSWGGGGTEAFF
j_gene: TRBJ2-5; v_gene: TRBV6-2/TRBV6-3; CDR3aa: CASRRNTGSIAQYF
j_gene: TRBJ1-2; v_gene: TRBV4-3; CDR3aa: CASSQQVNYGYTF
j_gene: TRBJ1-1; v_gene: TRBV2; CDR3aa: CASSQGGLNTEAFF
j_gene: TRBJ2-7; v_gene: TRBV4-3; CDR3aa: CASSLGRQASSYEQYF
j_gene: TRBJ2-5; v_gene: TRBV5-1; CDR3aa: CASTGFQETQYF
j_gene: TRBJ2-1; v_gene: TRBV5-4; CDR3aa: CASSLGLAGYNEQFF
j_gene: TRBJ1-6; v_gene: TRBV30; CDR3aa: CAWWGQDYNSPLHF
j_gene: TRBJ1-1; v_gene: TRBV18; CDR3aa: CASSPLVGGLGVAEAFF
j_gene: TRBJ1-5; v_gene: TRBV20-1; CDR3aa: CSARGTRSNQPQHF
j_gene: TRBJ2-2; v_gene: TRBV7-3; CDR3aa: CASSLLGPSYLNTGELFF
j_gene: TRBJ2-4; v_gene: TRBV6-2/TRBV6-3; CDR3aa: CASRDGLVGGLAKNIQYF